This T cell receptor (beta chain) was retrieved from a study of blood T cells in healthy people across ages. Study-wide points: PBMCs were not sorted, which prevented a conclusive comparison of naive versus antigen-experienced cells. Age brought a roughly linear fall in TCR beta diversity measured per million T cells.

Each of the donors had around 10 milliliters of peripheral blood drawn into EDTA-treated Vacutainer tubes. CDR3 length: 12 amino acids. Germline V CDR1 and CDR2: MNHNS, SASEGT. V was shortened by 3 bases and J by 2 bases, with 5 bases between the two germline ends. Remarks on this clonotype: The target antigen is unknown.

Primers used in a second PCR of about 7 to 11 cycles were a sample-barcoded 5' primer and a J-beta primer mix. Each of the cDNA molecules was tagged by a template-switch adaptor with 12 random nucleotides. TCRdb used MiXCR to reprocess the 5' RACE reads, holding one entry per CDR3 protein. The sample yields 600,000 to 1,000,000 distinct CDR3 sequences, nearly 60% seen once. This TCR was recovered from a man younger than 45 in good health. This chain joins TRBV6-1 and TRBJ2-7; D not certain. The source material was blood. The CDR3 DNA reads TGTGCCAGCAGTGAGTGGCCCTACGAGCAGTACTTC. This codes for CASSEWPYEQYF.